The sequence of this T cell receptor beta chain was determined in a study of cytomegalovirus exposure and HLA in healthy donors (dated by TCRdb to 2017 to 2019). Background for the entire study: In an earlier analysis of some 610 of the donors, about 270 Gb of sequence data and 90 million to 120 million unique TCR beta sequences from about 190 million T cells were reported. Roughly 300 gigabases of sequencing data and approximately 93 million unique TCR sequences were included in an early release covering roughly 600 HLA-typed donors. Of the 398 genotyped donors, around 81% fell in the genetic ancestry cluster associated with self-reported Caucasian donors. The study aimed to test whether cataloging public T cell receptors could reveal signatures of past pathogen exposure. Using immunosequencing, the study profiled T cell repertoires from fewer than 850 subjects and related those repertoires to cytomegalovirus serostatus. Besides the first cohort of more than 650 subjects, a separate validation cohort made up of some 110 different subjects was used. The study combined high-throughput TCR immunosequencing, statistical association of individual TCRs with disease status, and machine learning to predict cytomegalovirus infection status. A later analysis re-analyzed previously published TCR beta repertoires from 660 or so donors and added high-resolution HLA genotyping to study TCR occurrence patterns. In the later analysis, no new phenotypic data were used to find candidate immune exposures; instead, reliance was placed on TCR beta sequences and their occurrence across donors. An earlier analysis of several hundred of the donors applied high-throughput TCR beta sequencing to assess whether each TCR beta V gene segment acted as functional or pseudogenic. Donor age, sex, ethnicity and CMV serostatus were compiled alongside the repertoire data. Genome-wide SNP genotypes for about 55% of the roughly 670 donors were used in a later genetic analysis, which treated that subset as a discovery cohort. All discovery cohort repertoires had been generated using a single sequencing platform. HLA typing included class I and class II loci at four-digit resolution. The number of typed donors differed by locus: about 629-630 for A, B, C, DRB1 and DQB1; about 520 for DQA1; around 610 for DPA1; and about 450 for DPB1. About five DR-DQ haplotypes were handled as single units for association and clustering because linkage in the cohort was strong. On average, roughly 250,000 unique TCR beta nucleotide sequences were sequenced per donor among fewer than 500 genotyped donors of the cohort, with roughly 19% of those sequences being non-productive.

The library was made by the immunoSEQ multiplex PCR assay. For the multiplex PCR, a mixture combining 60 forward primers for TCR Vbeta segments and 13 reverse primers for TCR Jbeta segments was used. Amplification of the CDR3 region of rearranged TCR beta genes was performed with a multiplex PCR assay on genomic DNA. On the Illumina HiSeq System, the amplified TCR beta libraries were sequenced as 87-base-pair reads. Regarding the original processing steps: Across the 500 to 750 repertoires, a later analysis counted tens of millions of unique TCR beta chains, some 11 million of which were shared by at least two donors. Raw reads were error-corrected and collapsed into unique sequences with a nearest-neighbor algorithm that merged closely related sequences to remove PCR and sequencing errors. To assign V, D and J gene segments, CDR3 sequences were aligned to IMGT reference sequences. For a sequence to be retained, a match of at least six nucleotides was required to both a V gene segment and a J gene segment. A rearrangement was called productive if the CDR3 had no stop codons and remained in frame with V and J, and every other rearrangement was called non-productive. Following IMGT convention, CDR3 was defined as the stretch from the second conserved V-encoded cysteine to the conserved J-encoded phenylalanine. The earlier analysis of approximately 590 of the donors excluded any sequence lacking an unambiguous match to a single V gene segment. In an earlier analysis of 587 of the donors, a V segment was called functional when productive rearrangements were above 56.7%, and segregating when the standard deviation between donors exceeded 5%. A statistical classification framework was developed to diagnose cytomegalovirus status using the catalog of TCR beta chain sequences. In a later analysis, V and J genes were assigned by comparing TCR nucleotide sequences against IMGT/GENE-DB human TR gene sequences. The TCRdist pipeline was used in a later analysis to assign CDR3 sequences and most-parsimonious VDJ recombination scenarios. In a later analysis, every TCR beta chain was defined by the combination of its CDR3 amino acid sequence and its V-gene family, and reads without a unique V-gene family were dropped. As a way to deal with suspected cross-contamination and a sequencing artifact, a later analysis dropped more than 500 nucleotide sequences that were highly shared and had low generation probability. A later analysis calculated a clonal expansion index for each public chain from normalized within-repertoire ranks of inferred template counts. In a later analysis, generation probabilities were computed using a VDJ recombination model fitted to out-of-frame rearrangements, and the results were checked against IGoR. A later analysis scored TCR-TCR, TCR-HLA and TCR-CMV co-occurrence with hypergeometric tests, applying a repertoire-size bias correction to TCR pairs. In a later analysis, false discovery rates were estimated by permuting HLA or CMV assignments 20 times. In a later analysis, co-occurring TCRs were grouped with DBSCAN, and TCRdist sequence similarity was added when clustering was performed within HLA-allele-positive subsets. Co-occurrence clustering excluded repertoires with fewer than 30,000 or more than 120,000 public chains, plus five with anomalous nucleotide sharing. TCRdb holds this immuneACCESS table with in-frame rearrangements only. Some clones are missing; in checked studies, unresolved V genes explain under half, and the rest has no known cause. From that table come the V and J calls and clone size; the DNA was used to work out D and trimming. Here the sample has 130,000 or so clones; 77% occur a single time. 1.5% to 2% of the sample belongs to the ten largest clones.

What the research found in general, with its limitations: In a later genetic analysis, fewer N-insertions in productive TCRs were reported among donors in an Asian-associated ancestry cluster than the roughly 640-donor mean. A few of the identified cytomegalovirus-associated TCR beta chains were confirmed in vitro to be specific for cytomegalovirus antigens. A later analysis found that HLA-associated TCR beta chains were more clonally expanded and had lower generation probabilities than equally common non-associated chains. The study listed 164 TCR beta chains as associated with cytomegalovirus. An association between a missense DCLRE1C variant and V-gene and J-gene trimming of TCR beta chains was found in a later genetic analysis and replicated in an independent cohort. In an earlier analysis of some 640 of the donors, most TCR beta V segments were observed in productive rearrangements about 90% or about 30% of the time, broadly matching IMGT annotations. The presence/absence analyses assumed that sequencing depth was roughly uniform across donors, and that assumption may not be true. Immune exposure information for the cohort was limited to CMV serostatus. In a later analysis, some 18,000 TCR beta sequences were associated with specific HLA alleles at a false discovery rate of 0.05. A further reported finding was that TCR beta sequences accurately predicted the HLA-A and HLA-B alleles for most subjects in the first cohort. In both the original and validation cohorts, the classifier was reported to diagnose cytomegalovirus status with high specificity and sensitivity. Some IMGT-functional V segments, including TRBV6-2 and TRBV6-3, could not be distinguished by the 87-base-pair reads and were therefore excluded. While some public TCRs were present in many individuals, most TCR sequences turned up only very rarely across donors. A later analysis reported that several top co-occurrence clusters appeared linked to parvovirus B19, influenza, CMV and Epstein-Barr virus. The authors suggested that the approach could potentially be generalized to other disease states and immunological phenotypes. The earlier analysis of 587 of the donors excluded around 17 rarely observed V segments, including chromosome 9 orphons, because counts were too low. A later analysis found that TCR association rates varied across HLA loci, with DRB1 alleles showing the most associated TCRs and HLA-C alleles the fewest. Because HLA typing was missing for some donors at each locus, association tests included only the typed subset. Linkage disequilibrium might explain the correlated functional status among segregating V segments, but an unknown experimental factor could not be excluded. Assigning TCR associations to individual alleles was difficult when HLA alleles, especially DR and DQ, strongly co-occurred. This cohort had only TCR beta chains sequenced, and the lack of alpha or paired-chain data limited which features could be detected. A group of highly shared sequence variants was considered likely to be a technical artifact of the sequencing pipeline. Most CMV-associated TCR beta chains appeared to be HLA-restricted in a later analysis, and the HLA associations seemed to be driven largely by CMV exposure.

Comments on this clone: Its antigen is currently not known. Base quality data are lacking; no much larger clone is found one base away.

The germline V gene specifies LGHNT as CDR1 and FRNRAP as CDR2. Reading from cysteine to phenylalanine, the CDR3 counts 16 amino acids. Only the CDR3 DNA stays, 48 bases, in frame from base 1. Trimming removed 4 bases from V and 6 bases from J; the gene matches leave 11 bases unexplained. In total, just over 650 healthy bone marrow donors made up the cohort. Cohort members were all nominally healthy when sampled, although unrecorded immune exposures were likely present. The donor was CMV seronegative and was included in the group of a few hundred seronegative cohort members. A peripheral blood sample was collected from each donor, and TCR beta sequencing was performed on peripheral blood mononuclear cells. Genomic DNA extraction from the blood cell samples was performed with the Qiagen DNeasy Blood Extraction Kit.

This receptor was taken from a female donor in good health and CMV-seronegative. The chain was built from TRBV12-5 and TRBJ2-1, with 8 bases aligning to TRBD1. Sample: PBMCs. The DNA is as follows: TGTGCTAGTGGTTCGCCCAGGGGGCGCTTGGGCAATGAGCAGTTCTTC. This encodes CASGSPRGRLGNEQFF.